The sequence of this T cell receptor beta chain was determined in a study of T cell responses to AZD1222 COVID-19 vaccine (dated by TCRdb to the early 2020s). With respect to the entire study: TCR sequencing was performed for 230 to 250 trial participants, of whom around 200 were given two doses of AZD1222 and around 26 were given two doses of MenACWY control vaccine. Trial participants were enrolled by age into 18-55, 56-69 and 70-plus year subgroups, with about 150, 27 and 61 TCR-sequenced participants respectively. The study at large found these results: Most participants were white British and females outnumbered males, and the authors suggested that clonal diversity may have been underestimated. Because no day 14 peak-response samples were available, the repertoires could be characterized only after the peak T cell response. After two AZD1222 doses, both the breadth and the depth of spike-specific TCRs were significantly higher than at day 0 and than in MenACWY recipients. Nearly half of unique spike-specific TCRs reportedly recognized epitopes outside regions mutated in the B.1.351 and B.1.1.7 variants. CD4 TCRs associated with the vaccine covered the entire spike protein, and the dominant responses were in regions 160-218 and 743-854. Only five to seven AZD1222 recipients were SARS-CoV-2 seropositive at baseline, limiting conclusions about previously exposed vaccinees. The 56-69-year group was small, and its depth increase did not reach significance, likely because of low power.

The CDR3 goes from the cysteine to the phenylalanine over 14 residues. Only the CDR3 part of the read is kept: 42 bases, read in frame from the first base. In the germline V gene (reference sequence), CDR1 corresponds to LNHDA and CDR2 to SQIVND. Germline trimming amounts to 5 bases on V and 3 bases on J, with 5 as the count of junction bases outside the gene matches. Sample time point, as interpreted from the label and publication: about 28 days (+/-7) after the second vaccine dose. AZD1222 recipients whose second dose came at about 4 weeks and those whose second dose came at about 12 weeks were combined into one group, since spike-specific TCR depth and breadth did not differ between the two schedules. Vaccinee samples were obtained from the UK trials COV001 and COV002, which included a single-blind randomized controlled phase 2/3 trial of AZD1222 (ChAdOx1 nCoV-19) in healthy adults. Trial participant PBMC samples were collected at day 0 and day 28 after the second dose for TCRbeta chain sequencing.

For this clone: Its antigen is still unknown. No per-base quality is available; no much larger clone lies one base away.

The CDR3 regions of human TCRbeta chains were subjected to immunosequencing. On the authors' methods: TCRs in the repertoires were matched against a reference library of SARS-CoV-2-specific TCRs that had been generated with the MIRA antigen-specificity platform. Breadth was defined as the fraction of unique TCRs that were SARS-CoV-2-associated, and depth was defined as the fraction of total T cells that were SARS-CoV-2-associated. Using the MIRA data, every spike-specific TCR was mapped to the spike region that the TCR reacted to and assigned to either a CD4 or a CD8 class. Log10-transformed breadth and depth values were compared by one-way ANOVA with Sidak's multiple comparisons tests. Entries here come from immuneACCESS through TCRdb and include only in-frame sequences with V and J called. Some clones fail to appear in such tables; in the studies checked, an unresolved V gene covers under half of the shortfall, and the cause of the remainder is unknown. The V and J calls and clone size were taken over from that table, and D and trimming were inferred from the DNA. The sample includes around 160,000 clones, with roughly 94% observed a single time. Of the sample, 1% to 1.5% is held by the ten largest clones.

Sequenced here: peripheral blood, sampled 28 days after the second AZD1222 dose. The TCR comes from an adult who received the AZD1222 COVID-19 vaccine. The V and J segments used are TRBV19 and TRBJ2-7, with 9 central nucleotides matching TRBD1. The CDR3 sequence is CASSYRDRDYEQYF. At the DNA level, the sequence is TGTGCCAGTAGTTACCGGGACAGGGACTACGAGCAGTACTTC.